In its sample, the clone carrying this TCR beta chain was seen many times. What it binds is unknown. This sample was taken from a study of HIV-infected patients and healthy controls. Findings and limits, study-wide: Healthy controls carried many MAIT alpha-chain CDR3s, while HIV+ repertoires had few.

About 550 ng RNA was reverse transcribed with alpha and beta constant-region primers. Separate chain-specific third strand synthesis with multiplexing indices produced the alpha and beta libraries. TCRdb ran MiXCR on the 5' RACE reads and lists one entry per CDR3 protein. The sample yields 8,000 to 10,000 distinct CDR3 sequences, about 7% seen once. All unsorted peripheral T cells were captured because whole blood was used without fractionation. The RNA source was an approximately 2.4 ml peripheral blood draw. Exclusions covered tumors, febrile or AIDS-related illness, and hepatitis B or C coinfection. The TCR comes from an adult with HIV infection. The sequencing here drew on blood, taken before antiretroviral therapy.

CDR3 in amino acids: CAISEDRAYNEQFF. Written as DNA, the CDR3 is TGTGCCATCAGTGAGGACAGGGCTTACAATGAGCAGTTCTTC. The chain recombines TRBV10-3 with TRBJ2-1; 7 nucleotides match TRBD1. V was pared by 2 bases and J by 4 bases, with 2 bases of the junction left unmatched. There are 14 residues in the CDR3. The germline V gene has CDR1 ENHRY and CDR2 SYGVKD.